This T cell receptor beta chain was captured by sequencing in a study of CD8+ T cells in alopecia areata. Study at large: Treatment with tofacitinib (6 to 18 months) was followed by 6 months off drug.

Treatment in this sample: oral pan-JAK inhibitor, 5-10 mg twice daily. Study observations and caveats: Many expanded lesional clones persisted in scalp and blood during tofacitinib.

Investigators isolated RNA and reverse transcribed it into cDNA to act as the sequencing template. TCRdb keeps only in-frame clones here, not all; method: immunoSEQ multiplex PCR. Counted here are approximately 110,000 clones, less than 75% occurring once; the ten biggest clones make up 12%. The sample holds a few counts of this clone. Its antigen remains unknown. The source is a human donor with alopecia areata. Sequenced material: CD8+ T cells sorted from blood, taken at week 24, from a patient treated with tofacitinib.

The CDR3 is CATSNRVWSYEQYF. CDR3 sequence (DNA): TGTGCCACCAGCAACAGGGTGTGGTCCTACGAGCAGTACTTC. The rearrangement links TRBV15 to TRBJ2-7, with D possibly TRBD1 on 6 matching bases. This CDR3 contains 14 residues. Trimming removed 4 bases from V and 1 base from J, with 11 bases in between. CDR1 and CDR2 from the germline V gene are LNHNV and YYDKDF (reference sequence).